This T cell receptor (beta chain) was retrieved from a study of shared clonotypes between healthy human individuals. Notes on the study in general: Naive CD4 clonotypes overlapped across several donors at approximately 5%.

Generated by immunoSEQ multiplex PCR, the TCRdb table keeps only in-frame clones and is missing some. The data hold some 1 million clones, with about 75% observed a single time. On this clone itself: Antigen: not known. Possible read error: a much larger clone is one base away.

The sequence was collected from a man aged 18 to 29 in good health. What was sequenced was memory CD4+ T cells sorted from blood. Subset of the sample: CD45RA-negative fraction.

The CDR3, as DNA: TGTGCCAGCAGCTTGAGGGATACGCAGTATTTT. Protein sequence: CASSLRDTQYF. V and J are TRBV5-5 and TRBJ2-3; D is undetermined. In germline, CDR1 is SGHKS, CDR2 YYEKEE (reference sequence). The length of the CDR3 is 11 residues. Trimming took 1 base from V and 6 from J, leaving 3 bases between them.